This T cell receptor beta chain is from a study of regulatory T cells in long-lasting Graves disease (dated by TCRdb to about 2021). At the level of the whole study: Antithyroid drugs had been taken for less than 3 months by newly diagnosed Graves' disease patients. The study was conducted in China and was registered as a clinical trial. This study used TCR sequencing and RNA sequencing of peripheral blood to compare persistent Graves' disease patients against newly diagnosed Graves' disease patients. A total of around 35 samples underwent TCR sequencing: around 13 from persistent and about 20 from newly diagnosed Graves' disease patients.

This clonotype was seen more than once but under ten times. Its antigen remains undetermined. No base-level quality is on record; no much larger clone is a single base apart. Reading from cysteine to phenylalanine, the CDR3 counts 15 amino acids. Of all the DNA, just the CDR3 is kept, 45 bases in frame from base 1. According to the germline V gene, CDR1 reads SGHVS and CDR2 reads FNYEAQ. The V and J ends are trimmed by 3 bases and 2 bases, leaving 11 bases between them. Study-wide conclusions, independent of this receptor: Sequencing and analysis were restricted to the TCR beta chain. Compared with newly diagnosed patients, patients with persistent Graves' disease had lower TCR Shannon entropy and fewer highly expanded clones, which suggests clonal expansion. Because the primary lesion, thyroid tissue, could not be accessed, the study looked at peripheral blood alone. Patients with persistent disease shared more public clonotypes (around 2,500) than newly diagnosed patients did (966). The small sample size was acknowledged by the authors as a limitation that may reduce accuracy. Persistent disease showed preferential use of TRBV28, TRBJ1-2 and TRBJ2-5, whereas newly diagnosed disease favored TRBV20-1 and TRBJ2-1.

The protocol used for the library was multiplex PCR. The sequencer listed for this sample is Illumina HiSeq 4000. To build TCR beta libraries, CDR3 regions were amplified by Arm-PCR using iRepertoire HTBI primers. Gel purification was performed on PCR products prior to sequencing. The authors' analysis ran thus. Across samples, about 64 TRBV and over 11 TRBJ segments were identified and used for gene usage analysis of CDR3 amino acid clonotypes. COPE and FqMerger were used to merge the filtered high-quality paired reads into contigs. BLAST was used to align contigs to IMGT TRBV, TRBD and TRBJ reference genes, with CDR3 defined following IMGT. Any clonotype with a frequency above 0.1% was counted as a highly expanded clone. Repertoire diversity was measured by Shannon entropy, and V-J evenness by the Gini coefficient. A clonotype was considered public if more than one individual shared it. TCRdb trimmed the raw reads at Q25, called clones with MiXCR and kept productive beta chains. Here each entry gathers all rows of one CDR3 protein and keeps the most common genes and DNA. The authors' filters were not applied to this entry. This sample holds about 560,000 distinct CDR3 sequences; roughly 16% were observed only once. More than 10% of the sample goes to the ten largest clones.

The time point label on this specimen signifies: newly diagnosed GD, antithyroid drugs for less than 3 months. For both TCR sequencing and RNA sequencing, RNA was extracted from PBMCs in TRIzol. The diagnosis of Graves' disease followed American Thyroid Association guidelines. Recruitment of patients was carried out at an endocrinology department in Xi'an, China. From each patient, approximately 9.9 milliliters of peripheral blood was collected into an EDTA anticoagulant tube. Ficoll Paque Plus density gradient separation was used to isolate PBMCs, and no further T cell sorting was performed. RNA quality was checked with an Agilent 2100 Bioanalyzer and agarose gel, and concentration with a NanoDrop 2000. The data were also submitted as part of a second study, on T cells in Graves' hyperthyroidism and ophthalmopathy. Taken from the second paper: A patient counted as having stable Graves' hyperthyroidism if no progression to ophthalmopathy occurred over 18 months of follow-up. Hyperthyroidism patients were newly diagnosed, with disease duration under 2 months, and aged 18 to 65 years. The study excluded patients with uncontrolled infections, other autoimmune diseases, pregnancy or lactation. Diagnoses relied on clinical symptoms, serum thyroxine and TRAb, thyroid ultrasound and orbital computed tomography. For the first round of RT-PCR on the TCR CDR3, the HTBI primer set was used together with the Qiagen OneStep RT-PCR kit. Most expanded thyroid clonotypes (frequency above 0.001) were also found in blood, which suggests that blood repertoires may mirror thyroid immune responses. Ophthalmopathy was separated from stable hyperthyroidism by a 13 V-J signature model, with 85% to 90% sensitivity and approximately 81% specificity obtained in cross-validation and 80%/75% obtained in testing. During validation, the model predicted progression to ophthalmopathy a median of approximately six months ahead of onset, with around 65% sensitivity and more than 72% specificity. To identify distinguishing TCR V-J signatures, a discovery cohort of about 100 patients was used, comprising 40 to 45 with Graves' ophthalmopathy and around 57 with stable Graves' hyperthyroidism. Whether ophthalmopathy could be predicted prospectively was tested in an independent validation cohort made up of under 20 hyperthyroidism patients plus 17 patients who later progressed to ophthalmopathy. The 90 or so discovery patients were randomly split 7:3 into training and test sets. In more than 5 Graves' hyperthyroidism patients, the study also compared T-cell repertoires from thyroid tissue with T-cell repertoires from blood. After sampling, hyperthyroidism patients received methimazole starting at 30 mg daily, and ophthalmopathy patients received high-dose intravenous methylprednisolone. Libraries were constructed in a second round of multiplex PCR, after which size selection and purification were carried out. Paired-end sequencing of the libraries was performed with 100 bp reads on an Illumina HiSeq2000. SOAPnuke was used to process the raw data, with reads discarded if the reads contained adapters or uncalled bases, had a mean Phred below 15, or lacked an exact constant-primer or identifier match. COPE v1.2.5 was used to merge the high-quality paired reads, and each unique nucleotide sequence was defined as a clonotype. MiTCR v1.1 was used to align clonotypes to the IMGT TRBV, TRBD and TRBJ reference segments. The analysis included only V-J combinations with a frequency above 0.0001, which together covered 99% to 99.2% of the repertoires. The TCS score was defined as the ratio of F50 (clonal expansion) to E x V (chaos), calculated using BLOSUM62-based TCRdist between CDR3 peptides within each V-J. Welch's t-statistics and random forest reduced roughly 500 V-J features to 10 to 15, which were used in a naive Bayes classifier (R e1071). No statistical method was used to set the sample size in advance, and investigators knew the group allocation. TCR Vbeta CDR3 sequencing of 130 to 150 peripheral blood samples (approximately 44 ophthalmopathy, 75 to 85 hyperthyroidism and about 17 progressor patients) is reported in the paper.

This sample comprised peripheral blood mononuclear cells (PBMCs), obtained at new diagnosis, from a patient treated with antithyroid drugs. This TCR was sampled from a man between 18 and 35 years old with Graves disease. Donor details come from another sample of the same person, matched by shared clones. Here the chain combines TRBV7-6 and TRBJ1-3, with no reliable assignment of the D segment. At the DNA level, the sequence is TGTGCCAGCAGCTTCGACCGAGCTCCTGGAAACACCATATATTTT. It specifies CASSFDRAPGNTIYF.